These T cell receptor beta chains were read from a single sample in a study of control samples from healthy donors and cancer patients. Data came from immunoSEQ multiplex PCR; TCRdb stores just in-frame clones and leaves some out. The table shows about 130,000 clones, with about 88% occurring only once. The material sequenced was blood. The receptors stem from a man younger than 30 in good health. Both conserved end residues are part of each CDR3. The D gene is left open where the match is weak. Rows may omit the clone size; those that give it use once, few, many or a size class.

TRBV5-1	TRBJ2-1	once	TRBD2	CASSFTAGVNEQFF	TGCGCCAGCAGCTTTACAGCGGGAGTCAATGAGCAGTTCTTC
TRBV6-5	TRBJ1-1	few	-	CASWYGGYTEAFF	TGTGCCTCTTGGTACGGGGGGTACACTGAAGCTTTCTTT
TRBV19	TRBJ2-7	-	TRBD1	CASRTNAGQVVYEQYF	TGTGCCAGTAGGACAAACGCGGGACAGGTAGTCTACGAGCAGTACTTC
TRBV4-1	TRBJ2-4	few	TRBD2	CASEGKGSGDGKLAKNIQYF	TGCGCCAGCGAAGGTAAAGGTAGCGGGGACGGAAAACTAGCCAAAAACATTCAGTACTTC
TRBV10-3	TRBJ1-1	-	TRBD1	CAISDPGQGDTEAFF	TGTGCCATCAGTGATCCGGGACAGGGGGACACTGAAGCTTTCTTT
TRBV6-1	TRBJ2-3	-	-	CASSEVQTTSTDTQYF	TGTGCCAGCAGTGAAGTTCAGACAACTAGCACAGATACGCAGTATTTT
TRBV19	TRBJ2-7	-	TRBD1	CASSAGQGRSTEQYF	TGTGCCAGTAGTGCAGGACAGGGGAGATCGACCGAGCAGTACTTC
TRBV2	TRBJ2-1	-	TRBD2	CASSEGTSGPYNEQFF	TGTGCCAGCAGTGAAGGAACTAGCGGCCCTTACAATGAGCAGTTCTTC
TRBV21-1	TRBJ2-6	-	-	CASSKARTSGANVLTF	TGTGCCAGCAGCAAGGCCAGGACCTCTGGGGCCAACGTCCTGACTTTC
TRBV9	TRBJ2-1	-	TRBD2	CASSVGLKSRGRADNEQFF	TGTGCCAGCAGCGTAGGTTTAAAATCCCGTGGGAGGGCCGATAATGAGCAGTTCTTC
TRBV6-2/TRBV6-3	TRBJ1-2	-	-	CASSPTGYGYTF	TGTGCCAGCAGCCCCACCGGGTATGGCTACACCTTC
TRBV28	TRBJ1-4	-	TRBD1	CASYGTGGVNEKLFF	TGTGCCAGCTACGGGACAGGGGGCGTGAATGAAAAACTGTTTTTT
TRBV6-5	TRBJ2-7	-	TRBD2	CASGAGLAGTEQYF	TGTGCCAGCGGGGCCGGACTAGCGGGAACCGAGCAGTACTTC
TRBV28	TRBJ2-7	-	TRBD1	CASSLSGGVPYEQYF	TGTGCCAGCAGTTTGTCAGGGGGTGTCCCCTACGAGCAGTACTTC
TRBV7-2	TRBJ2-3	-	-	CASRGRARADTQYF	TGTGCCAGCAGGGGTCGGGCTAGGGCAGATACGCAGTATTTT
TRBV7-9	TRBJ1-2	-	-	CASRTAGGGYTF	TGTGCCAGCCGCACAGCGGGCGGGGGCTACACCTTC
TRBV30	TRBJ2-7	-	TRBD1	CAWSRPGQPSYEQYF	TGTGCCTGGAGTCGTCCGGGACAGCCCTCCTACGAGCAGTACTTC
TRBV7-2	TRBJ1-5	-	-	CASSLTRRHDQPQHF	TGTGCCAGCAGCTTAACCCGCAGGCACGATCAGCCCCAGCATTTT
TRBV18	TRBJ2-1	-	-	CASSQKVSSYNEQFF	TGTGCCAGCTCTCAAAAGGTGAGCTCCTACAATGAGCAGTTCTTC
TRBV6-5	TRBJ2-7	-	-	CASRPSGTFYEQYF	TGTGCCAGCAGACCCTCCGGGACTTTTTACGAGCAGTACTTC
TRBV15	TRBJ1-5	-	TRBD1	CATSRKGQGYSNQPQHF	TGTGCCACCAGCAGAAAAGGACAGGGGTATAGCAATCAGCCCCAGCATTTT
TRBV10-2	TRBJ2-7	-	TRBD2	CASRKLAARTYEQYF	TGCGCCAGCAGGAAACTAGCGGCACGAACCTACGAGCAGTACTTC
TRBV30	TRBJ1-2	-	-	CAWSGTQWSYTF	TGTGCCTGGAGCGGGACCCAATGGAGCTACACCTTC
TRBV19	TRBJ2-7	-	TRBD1	CASSTLSTGLLEQYF	TGTGCCAGTAGTACTCTGTCGACAGGGCTCCTTGAGCAGTACTTC
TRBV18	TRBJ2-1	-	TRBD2	CASHPGLAGVHEQFF	TGTGCCAGCCATCCCGGACTAGCGGGAGTCCATGAGCAGTTCTTC
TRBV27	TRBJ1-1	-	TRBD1	CASSFRARPLTGGDSAFF	TGTGCCAGCAGTTTTCGCGCGCGACCTCTTACAGGGGGCGATTCGGCTTTCTTT
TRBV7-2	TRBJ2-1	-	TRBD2	CASSLAGGSNNEQFF	TGTGCCAGCAGTCTAGCGGGAGGATCCAACAATGAGCAGTTCTTC
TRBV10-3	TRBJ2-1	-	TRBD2	CAISDRKTSGTLNEQFF	TGTGCCATCAGTGATCGGAAGACTAGCGGGACACTCAATGAGCAGTTCTTC
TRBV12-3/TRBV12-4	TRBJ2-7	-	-	CASAGSREQYF	TGTGCCAGCGCGGGGTCCAGAGAGCAGTACTTC
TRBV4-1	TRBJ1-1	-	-	CASSQAGANTEAFF	TGCGCCAGCAGCCAAGCGGGGGCGAACACTGAAGCTTTCTTT
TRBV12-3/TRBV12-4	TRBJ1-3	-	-	CASAQNAGNTIYF	TGTGCCAGCGCACAAAATGCCGGAAACACCATATATTTT
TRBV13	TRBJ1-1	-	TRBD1	CASSLRTGTGRNTEAFF	TGTGCCAGCAGCTTACGAACCGGGACAGGGCGGAACACTGAAGCTTTCTTT
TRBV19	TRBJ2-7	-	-	CASSVGVSSGNEQYF	TGTGCCAGTAGTGTCGGGGTATCTTCGGGAAACGAGCAGTACTTC
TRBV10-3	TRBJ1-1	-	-	CAISASGGTGNTEAFF	TGTGCCATCAGTGCCTCTGGAGGGACGGGGAACACTGAAGCTTTCTTT
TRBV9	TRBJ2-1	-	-	CASSVTGVVDEQFF	TGTGCCAGCAGCGTTACGGGAGTTGTCGATGAGCAGTTCTTC
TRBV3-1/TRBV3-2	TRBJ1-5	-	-	CASSQVGGNQPQHF	TGTGCCAGCAGCCAGGTTGGTGGCAATCAGCCCCAGCATTTT
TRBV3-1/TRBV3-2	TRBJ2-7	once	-	CASSPQLSSYEQYF	TGTGCCAGCAGCCCCCAGCTATCCTCCTACGAGCAGTACTTC